This entry concerns a single T cell receptor beta chain. Its antigen is as yet unknown. This entry comes from a study of T cell responses to AZD1222 COVID-19 vaccine. Findings and limits, study-wide: The peak T cell response came first, and repertoires were sampled only after it. Clonal diversity was possibly underestimated; the donors were predominantly white British and more often female. Epitopes outside B.1.351 and B.1.1.7 mutated regions reportedly drew nearly half of spike TCRs. Just a handful of AZD1222 recipients tested seropositive at baseline.

Only in-frame clones appear in the TCRdb table, and some are missing; sequencing was by immunoSEQ multiplex PCR. The table includes some 80,000 clones, around 88% detected once. This receptor was identified in an adult who received the MenACWY meningococcal vaccine as a control. Material: peripheral blood, obtained 28 days after the second dose of the MenACWY control vaccine.

The CDR3: CSAGRAYGYTF. The CDR3 coding sequence is TGCAGTGCGGGGCGGGCCTATGGCTACACCTTC. V is TRBV20-1 and J is TRBJ1-2, with D maybe TRBD1 (5 bases). The CDR3 covers 11 residues. The ends were cut back, 6 bases at V and 4 bases at J, with 9 bases in the middle. The V gene's germline CDR1 is DFQATT and CDR2 SNEGSKA (reference sequence).